Presented here are 2 T cell receptor beta chains from one specimen sequenced in a study of blood T cell repertoires in COVID-19. Using immunoSEQ multiplex PCR, the repertoire was profiled, and TCRdb retains in-frame clones only, with some absent. Of roughly 190,000 clones in the sample, 80% to 85% were seen once. Sequencing was done on a sample of peripheral blood. These receptor sequences come from a human donor with acute or convalescent COVID-19. The donor label of this sample is uncertain.

This chain joins TRBV6-5 and TRBJ2-7, with 11 bases that match TRBD1. V lost 4 bases, J lost 4 bases, and 6 bases stayed unmatched. The CDR3 sequence is 15 residues long. Germline V lookup: CDR1 MNHEY, CDR2 SVGAGI. The DNA of the CDR3 is TGTGCCAGCAGTTCTCCCGGGACAGGGGGATACGAGCAGTACTTC. Amino acids: CASSSPGTGGYEQYF.

V and J are TRBV3-1 (or the pseudogene TRBV3-2) and TRBJ1-1, with D unresolved. Trimming shortened V by 4 bases and J by 4 bases, and 16 bases separated the two germline ends. The CDR3 runs 15 residues. Germline CDR1 reads LGHDT; CDR2 reads YNNKEL (reference sequence). For the CDR3, the DNA is TGTGCCAGCAGCCCTGAAATAGGAGGGCCCACTGAAGCTTTCTTT. This encodes CASSPEIGGPTEAFF.